This T cell receptor beta chain is drawn from a study of cytomegalovirus exposure and HLA in healthy donors. Study-level information: Roughly 85 million unique TCRs from HLA-typed donors made up an early data release.

Note on this clone: The antigen remains unidentified.

Study-wide results and limits: Under in vitro conditions, a few CMV-associated chains were confirmed as specific for CMV antigens. Previous analysis showed most TCR beta V segments were productive about 87% or about 30% of the time. Reportedly, fewer N-insertions than the roughly 700-donor mean appeared in an Asian-associated ancestry cluster in a later analysis.

Vbeta (60) and Jbeta (13) primers were used in the PCR. Clones were sequenced by immunoSEQ multiplex PCR, and TCRdb holds only the in-frame ones, with some missing. The sample has 35,000 to 40,000 clones; around 74% are singletons. Germline V lookup: CDR1 SGHNT, CDR2 YYREEE (reference sequence). This CDR3 has 12 residues. V was clipped by 4 bases and J by 3 bases, with 7 bases between them. Input material: PBMCs. This TCR was sampled from a man aged 25 to 40 in good health and CMV-seronegative. The V and J genes are TRBV5-4 and TRBJ1-1; D call uncertain. Here the CDR3 DNA reads TGTGCCAGCAGCGGGCAGGACACTGAAGCTTTCTTT. Translation: CASSGQDTEAFF. Drawing the rest from reference TRBV5-4 and TRBJ1-1, the complete variable domain is ETGVTQSPTHLIKTRGQQVTLRCSSQSGHNTVSWYQQALGQGPQFIFQYYREEENGRGNFPPRFSGLQFPNYSSELNVNALELDDSALYLCASSGQDTEAFFGQGTRLTVV.